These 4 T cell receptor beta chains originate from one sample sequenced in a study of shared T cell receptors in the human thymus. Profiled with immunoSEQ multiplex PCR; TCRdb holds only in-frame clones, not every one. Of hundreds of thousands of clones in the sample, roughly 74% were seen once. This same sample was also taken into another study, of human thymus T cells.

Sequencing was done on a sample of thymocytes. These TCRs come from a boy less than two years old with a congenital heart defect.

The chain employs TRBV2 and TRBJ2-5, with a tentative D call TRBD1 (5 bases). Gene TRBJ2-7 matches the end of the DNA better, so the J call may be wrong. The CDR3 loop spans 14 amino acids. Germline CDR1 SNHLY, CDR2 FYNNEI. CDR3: CASRPDHDSYEQYF. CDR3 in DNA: TGTGCCAGCAGACCCGACCACGACAGCTACGAGCAGTACTTC.

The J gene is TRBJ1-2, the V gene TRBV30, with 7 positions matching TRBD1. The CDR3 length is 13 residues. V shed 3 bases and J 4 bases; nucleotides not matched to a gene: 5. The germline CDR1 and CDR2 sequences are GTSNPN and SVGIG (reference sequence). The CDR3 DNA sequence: TGTGCCTGGAGACGACAGGGAGGCTATGGCTACACCTTC. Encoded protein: CAWRRQGGYGYTF.

The CDR3 loop reads CAISEGDRNTEAFF. The CDR3 coding sequence is TGTGCCATCAGTGAAGGGGACAGGAACACTGAAGCTTTCTTT. This chain links TRBV10-3 with TRBJ1-1; 7 bases agree with TRBD1. The CDR3 extends over 14 amino acids. Germline V lookup: CDR1 ENHRY, CDR2 SYGVKD. Germline trimming cut 3 bases from V and 1 base from J; bases unmatched to any gene: 2.

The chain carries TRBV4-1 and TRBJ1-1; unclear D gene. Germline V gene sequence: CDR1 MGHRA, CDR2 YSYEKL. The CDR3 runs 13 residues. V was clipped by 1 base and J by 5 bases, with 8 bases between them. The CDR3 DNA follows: TGCGCCAGCAGCCAAGGTCTCTATACTGAAGCTTTCTTT. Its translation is CASSQGLYTEAFF.